A single TCR beta chain is shown here with its context. Antigen specificity is unknown. MiXCR, run by TCRdb on the reads, gives a single entry per CDR3 protein. The sample records some 900,000 distinct CDR3 sequences, 30% to 35% being singletons. These data come from a study of T cell repertoires in cytomegalovirus infection. Overall study results and limits: Adding up the frequency of public TCR beta families identified people who carried CMV plus the relevant HLA.

V lost 6 bases to trimming and J lost 5 bases; unmatched junction nucleotides: 10. The CDR3 runs 17 residues. J is TRBJ2-5 and V is TRBV12-3 or TRBV12-4; 15 nucleotides line up with TRBD2. Specimen: cultured CD8+ T cells from PBMCs, collected from culture after CMV antigen stimulation. This TCR was sampled from a human donor in good health (CMV status not recorded). Some clones in this sample may be carry-over from other donors' samples. CDR3 DNA sequence: TGTGCCAGCAGACCCGTCGGACTAGCGGGGGGGCCGGAGACCCAGTACTTC. The encoded protein is CASRPVGLAGGPETQYF.